Listed below are T cell receptor beta chains from one sample, sequenced in a study of blood T cell repertoires in COVID-19. The table came from immunoSEQ multiplex PCR; TCRdb's copy has only in-frame clones and leaves some out. Of about 150,000 clones in the sample, about four fifths were seen once. Sequencing was performed on peripheral blood. The source of these receptors is an older woman with acute or convalescent COVID-19. Both conserved end residues are part of each CDR3. A D gene is named only where the DNA matches it firmly. The size entry is marked missing in some rows and otherwise reads once, few, many or a size class.

>-|TRBV5-4|TRBJ2-2|-
CASSGPGTLTGELFF
TGTGCCAGCAGCGGCCCCGGGACTCTTACCGGGGAGCTGTTTTTT
>-|TRBV29-1|TRBJ1-1|-
CSVVRMAAEAFF
TGCAGCGTGGTCAGAATGGCGGCTGAAGCTTTCTTT
>-|TRBV9|TRBJ1-3|-
CASSPAGNTIYF
TGTGCCAGCAGCCCGGCTGGAAACACCATATATTTT
>-|TRBV9|TRBJ2-5|-
CASSVGAEETQYF
TGTGCCAGCAGCGTAGGGGCCGAGGAGACCCAGTACTTC
>TRBD1|TRBV19|TRBJ1-1|-
CASSERGLFEAFF
TGTGCCAGTAGTGAGAGGGGGCTTTTTGAAGCTTTCTTT
>TRBD1|TRBV5-4|TRBJ2-7|few
CASSPPGQGVGEQYF
TGTGCCAGCAGCCCCCCGGGACAGGGTGTGGGCGAGCAGTACTTC
>TRBD2|TRBV11-2|TRBJ2-2|-
CASKGGGLAVTGELFF
TGTGCCAGCAAGGGGGGTGGACTAGCGGTCACCGGGGAGCTGTTTTTT
>TRBD2|TRBV27|TRBJ2-2|-
CASSLTAGGQPGELFF
TGTGCCAGCAGTTTAACAGCGGGGGGGCAGCCCGGGGAGCTGTTTTTT
>-|TRBV7-2|TRBJ1-6|-
CASSPPWPFPSILHF
TGTGCCAGCAGCCCCCCATGGCCTTTCCCAAGTATTCTCCACTTT
>-|TRBV19|TRBJ2-5|once
CASSQQRGPQETQYF
TGTGCCAGTAGTCAACAAAGGGGTCCTCAAGAGACCCAGTACTTC
>TRBD1|TRBV13|TRBJ2-7|once
CASSLNPGQGTYEQYF
TGTGCCAGCAGTTTGAACCCGGGACAGGGGACGTACGAGCAGTACTTC
>-|TRBV29-1|TRBJ1-2|-
CSVAPRARGGYTF
TGCAGCGTTGCCCCACGGGCTCGGGGTGGCTACACCTTC
>-|TRBV14|TRBJ2-2|-
CASSQMAGTGELFF
TGTGCCAGCAGCCAAATGGCAGGGACCGGGGAGCTGTTTTTT
>-|TRBV30|TRBJ1-3|-
CAWVPRDSGNTIYF
TGTGCCTGGGTCCCCAGGGACTCTGGAAACACCATATATTTT
>TRBD1|TRBV18|TRBJ1-4|few
CASSPRRTGFGGDNEKLFF
TGTGCCAGCTCACCACGGAGGACAGGGTTCGGAGGGGATAATGAAAAACTGTTTTTT
>-|TRBV6-5|TRBJ1-1|-
CASRYRSRAFF
TGTGCCAGCAGATACCGCTCACGGGCTTTCTTT
>TRBD1|TRBV9|TRBJ1-3|-
CASSAQGQAGNTIYF
TGTGCCAGCAGCGCTCAGGGACAGGCGGGAAACACCATATATTTT
>-|TRBV7-3|TRBJ2-5|-
CASSLNREETQYF
TGTGCCAGCAGCTTAAACAGGGAAGAGACCCAGTACTTC
>TRBD1|TRBV28|TRBJ1-5|-
CATGPGDRANQPQHF
TGTGCCACCGGCCCCGGGGACAGGGCTAATCAGCCCCAGCATTTT
>TRBD2|TRBV2|TRBJ2-1|-
CASLSSGPVHEQFF
TGTGCCAGCCTTTCTAGCGGGCCCGTCCATGAGCAGTTCTTC